One sample yielded the 5 T cell receptor beta chains listed below, sequenced in a study of cytomegalovirus exposure and HLA in healthy donors (dated by TCRdb to the late 2010s). Library preparation employed the immunoSEQ multiplex PCR assay. In its TCRdb copy, this immuneACCESS table keeps in-frame sequences only and misses some clones. Where compared with another copy, unresolved V genes explain less than half of these, and the others have no known cause. This sample has 200,000 to 250,000 clones in its table, and roughly 88% of those were observed once. Just under 3% of the sample is held by the ten biggest clonotypes. The specimen was PBMCs. The receptors stem from a woman aged 18-35 years in good health and CMV-seronegative.

The genes are TRBV27 and TRBJ2-1, with 8 bases identical to TRBD2. V was pared by 2 bases and J by 10 bases, with 16 bases of the junction left unmatched. The germline gives CDR1 MNHEY, CDR2 SMNVEV (reference sequence). CDR3 length: 17 residues. The CDR3 coding sequence is TGTGCCAGCAGTTTACCGGGGGCGGGGGGCCCGGCGGTGGAGCAGTTCTTC. It codes for CASSLPGAGGPAVEQFF.

The genes are TRBV9 and TRBJ2-5; 10 bases match TRBD2. With 2 bases clipped from V and 4 bases from J, the junction kept 5 bases outside the gene matches. CDR3 length: 15 amino acids. Germline loops: CDR1 SGDLS, CDR2 YYNGEE. The CDR3 protein is CASSVQAGGGETQYF. In DNA form, the CDR3 reads TGTGCCAGCAGCGTTCAAGCGGGAGGGGGAGAGACCCAGTACTTC.

This rearrangement joins TRBV19 to TRBJ2-2; D is possibly TRBD2 (7 bases). V was pared by 4 bases and J by 13 bases, with 31 bases between. The germline CDR1 and CDR2 sequences are LNHDA and SQIVND (reference sequence). This CDR3 has 18 residues. CDR3 sequence reads: CASSTYAGTRLRGGRLFF. The DNA of the CDR3 is TGTGCCAGTAGTACTTATGCCGGGACAAGGTTAAGGGGGGGGCGGCTGTTTTTT.

The chain employs TRBV4-1 and TRBJ2-7; 8 bases align to TRBD2. Germline CDR1 and CDR2: MGHRA and YSYEKL. The trim removed 0 bases at V and 3 bases at J, leaving 10 bases unmatched. The CDR3 totals 17 residues. CDR3 protein: CASSQDLEREFDYEQYF. The CDR3 region has the DNA TGCGCCAGCAGCCAAGATCTAGAGCGGGAGTTTGACTACGAGCAGTACTTC.

This chain joins TRBV5-1 and TRBJ2-6; TRBD1 aligns across 8 bases. The CDR3 is 17 amino acids. Unmatched junction bases numbered 6, after V lost 4 bases and J lost 0 bases. Germline V gene data show CDR1 as SGHRS and CDR2 as YFSETQ. DNA for the CDR3: TGCGCCAGCAGCCATTTGGACAGGGTCTCTGGGGCCAACGTCCTGACTTTC. Translating it yields CASSHLDRVSGANVLTF. Full variable domain (missing parts from reference TRBV5-1 and TRBJ2-6): KAGVTQTPRYLIKTRGQQVTLSCSPISGHRSVSWYQQTPGQGLQFLFEYFSETQRNKGNFPGRFSGRQFSNSRSEMNVSTLELGDSALYLCASSHLDRVSGANVLTFGAGSRLTVL.